This T cell receptor beta chain was sequenced in a study of T cell clones after liver transplantation. Across the study: Immunosuppression withdrawal was tried within 2 years after liver transplantation in this trial.

CDR3 size: 14 residues. Measured with immunoSEQ multiplex PCR; TCRdb has only the in-frame clones, and not every one. This table has roughly 40,000 clones, about 82% appearing once. V gene TRBV21-1 combines with J gene TRBJ2-1; the D segment call TRBD2 is taken from the table without a DNA check. TRBV21-1 is recorded as a pseudogene. The source was CD4+ T cells from blood, collected 24 months after liver transplant. This clonotype was sampled from a human patient who received a liver transplant. Some of the T cells may derive from the graft donor. Here the CDR3 reads CASSLRRSYNEQFF. CDR3 nucleotide sequence: TGTGCCAGCAGCTTGAGGCGATCCTACAATGAGCAGTTCTTC.